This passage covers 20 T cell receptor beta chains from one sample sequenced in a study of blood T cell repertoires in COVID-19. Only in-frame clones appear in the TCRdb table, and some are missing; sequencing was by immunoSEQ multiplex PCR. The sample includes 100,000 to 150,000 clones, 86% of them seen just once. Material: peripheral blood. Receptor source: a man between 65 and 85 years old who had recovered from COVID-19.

As DNA, the CDR3 is TGTGCCAGCAGCTTAAGTGGGGGCAGCGATGAGCAGTTCTTC. This sequence encodes CASSLSGGSDEQFF. The chain is built from TRBV11-3 and TRBJ2-1, with D possibly TRBD1 on 6 matching bases. This CDR3 has 14 amino acids. V lost 2 bases, J lost 8 bases, and 13 bases lay in between. Looked up from germline, CDR1 is SGHNT and CDR2 is YENEEA.

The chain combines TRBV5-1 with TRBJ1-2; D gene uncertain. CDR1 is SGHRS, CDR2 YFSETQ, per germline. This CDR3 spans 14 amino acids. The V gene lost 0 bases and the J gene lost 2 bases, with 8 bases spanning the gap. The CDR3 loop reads CASSLAERNYGYTF. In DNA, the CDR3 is TGCGCCAGCAGCTTGGCCGAACGGAACTATGGCTACACCTTC.

This CDR3 is CSAGGYYEQYF. The CDR3 DNA is TGCAGTGCCGGCGGATACTACGAGCAGTACTTC. The V gene is TRBV20-1, the J gene TRBJ2-7, with unresolved D. The CDR3 sequence is 11 residues long. The germline CDR1 and CDR2 sequences are DFQATT and SNEGSKA (reference sequence). Trimming pared 6 bases from V and 3 bases from J, leaving 9 bases between.

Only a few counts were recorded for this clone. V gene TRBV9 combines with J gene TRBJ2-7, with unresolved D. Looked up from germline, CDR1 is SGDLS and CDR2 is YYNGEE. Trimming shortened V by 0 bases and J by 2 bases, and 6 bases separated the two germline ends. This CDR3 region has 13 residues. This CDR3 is CASSVGLTYEQYF. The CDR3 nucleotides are TGTGCCAGCAGCGTAGGACTTACCTACGAGCAGTACTTC.

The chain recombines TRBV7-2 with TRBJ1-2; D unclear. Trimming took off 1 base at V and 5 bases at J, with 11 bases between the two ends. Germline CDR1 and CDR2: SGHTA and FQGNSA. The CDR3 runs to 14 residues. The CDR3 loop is CASSLGRGSYGYTF. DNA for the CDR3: TGTGCCAGCAGCTTAGGCAGAGGCTCATATGGCTACACCTTC.

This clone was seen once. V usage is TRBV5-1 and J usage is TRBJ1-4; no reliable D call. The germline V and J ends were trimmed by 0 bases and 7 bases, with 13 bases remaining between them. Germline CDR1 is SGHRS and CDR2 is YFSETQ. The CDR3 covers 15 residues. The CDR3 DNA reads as TGCGCCAGCAGCTTGGGCTCCGGGGAACTTGAAAAACTGTTTTTT. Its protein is CASSLGSGELEKLFF.

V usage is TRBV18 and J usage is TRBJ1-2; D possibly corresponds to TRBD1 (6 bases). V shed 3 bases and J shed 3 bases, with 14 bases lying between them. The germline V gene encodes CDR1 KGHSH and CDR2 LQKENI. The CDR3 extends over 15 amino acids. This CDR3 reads CASSPLTGPDYGYTF. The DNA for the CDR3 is TGTGCCAGCTCACCGCTTACAGGGCCTGACTATGGCTACACCTTC.

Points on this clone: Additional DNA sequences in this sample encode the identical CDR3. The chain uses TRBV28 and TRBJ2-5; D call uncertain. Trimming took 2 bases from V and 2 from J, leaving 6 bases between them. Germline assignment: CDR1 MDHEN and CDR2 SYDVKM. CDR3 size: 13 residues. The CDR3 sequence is CASSLGLQETQYF. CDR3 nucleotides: TGTGCCAGCAGTTTAGGTCTACAAGAGACCCAGTACTTC.

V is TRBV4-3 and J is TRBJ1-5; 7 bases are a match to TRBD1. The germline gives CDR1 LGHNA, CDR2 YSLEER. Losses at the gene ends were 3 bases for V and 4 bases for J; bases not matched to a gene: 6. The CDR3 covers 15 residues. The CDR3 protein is CASSQTQGTNQPQHF. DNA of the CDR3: TGCGCCAGCAGCCAGACACAGGGGACTAATCAGCCCCAGCATTTT.

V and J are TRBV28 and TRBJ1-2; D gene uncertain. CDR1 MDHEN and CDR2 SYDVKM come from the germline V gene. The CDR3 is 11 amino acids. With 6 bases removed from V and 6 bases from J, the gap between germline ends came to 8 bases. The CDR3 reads CASSIRNGYTF. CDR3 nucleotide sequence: TGTGCCAGCAGCATCAGGAATGGCTACACCTTC.

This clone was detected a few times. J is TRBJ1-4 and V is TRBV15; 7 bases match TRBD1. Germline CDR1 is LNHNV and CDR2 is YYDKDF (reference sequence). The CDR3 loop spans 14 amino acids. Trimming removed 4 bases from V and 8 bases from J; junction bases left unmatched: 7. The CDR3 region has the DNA TGTGCCACCAGCAACGTTTACAGGGGAGAAAAACTGTTTTTT. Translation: CATSNVYRGEKLFF.

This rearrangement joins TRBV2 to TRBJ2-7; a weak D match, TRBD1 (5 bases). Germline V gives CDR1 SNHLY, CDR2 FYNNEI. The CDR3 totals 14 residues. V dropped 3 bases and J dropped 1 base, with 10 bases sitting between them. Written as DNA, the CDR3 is TGTGCCAGCAGTGAGATGACAGTTTCCTACGAGCAGTACTTC. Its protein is CASSEMTVSYEQYF.

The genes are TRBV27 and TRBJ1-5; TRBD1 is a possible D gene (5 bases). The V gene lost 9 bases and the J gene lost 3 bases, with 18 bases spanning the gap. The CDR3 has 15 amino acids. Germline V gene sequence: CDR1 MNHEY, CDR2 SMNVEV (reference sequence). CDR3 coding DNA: TGTGCCAGTGGTCTAATGGTACAGGCCAATCAGCCCCAGCATTTT. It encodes CASGLMVQANQPQHF.

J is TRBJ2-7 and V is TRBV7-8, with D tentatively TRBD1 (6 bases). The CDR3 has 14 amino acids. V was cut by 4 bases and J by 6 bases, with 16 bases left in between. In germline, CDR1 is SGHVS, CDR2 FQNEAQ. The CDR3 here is CASSYYRVTSEQYF. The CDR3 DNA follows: TGTGCCAGCAGCTACTACAGGGTCACTTCCGAGCAGTACTTC. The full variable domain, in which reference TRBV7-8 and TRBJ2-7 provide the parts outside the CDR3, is GAGVSQSPRYKVAKRGQDVALRCDPISGHVSLFWYQQALGQGPEFLTYFQNEAQLDKSGLPSDRFFAERPEGSVSTLKIQRTQQEDSAVYLCASSYYRVTSEQYFGPGTRLTVT.

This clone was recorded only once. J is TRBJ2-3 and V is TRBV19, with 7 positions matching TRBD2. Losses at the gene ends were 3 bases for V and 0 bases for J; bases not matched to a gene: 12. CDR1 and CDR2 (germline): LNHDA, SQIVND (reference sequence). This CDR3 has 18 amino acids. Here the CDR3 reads CASSILGGSGESTDTQYF. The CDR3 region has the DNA TGTGCCAGTAGTATCCTCGGGGGGAGCGGGGAAAGCACAGATACGCAGTATTTT.

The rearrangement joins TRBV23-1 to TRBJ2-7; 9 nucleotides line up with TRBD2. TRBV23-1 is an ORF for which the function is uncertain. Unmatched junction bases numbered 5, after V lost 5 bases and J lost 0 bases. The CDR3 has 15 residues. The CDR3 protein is CASSNPAGGSYEQYF. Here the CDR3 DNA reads TGCGCCAGCAGTAATCCAGCGGGGGGCTCCTACGAGCAGTACTTC.

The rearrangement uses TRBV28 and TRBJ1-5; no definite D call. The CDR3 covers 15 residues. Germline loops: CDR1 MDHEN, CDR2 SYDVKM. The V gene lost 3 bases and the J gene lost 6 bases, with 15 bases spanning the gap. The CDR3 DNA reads TGTGCCAGCAGTTTTTTCGTACGGGGAAGTCAGCCCCAGCATTTT. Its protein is CASSFFVRGSQPQHF.

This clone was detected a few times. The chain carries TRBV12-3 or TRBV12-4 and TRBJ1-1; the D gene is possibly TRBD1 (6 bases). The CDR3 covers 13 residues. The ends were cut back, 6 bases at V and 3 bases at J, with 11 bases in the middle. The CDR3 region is CASREQGDTEAFF. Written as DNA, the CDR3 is TGTGCCAGCAGGGAACAGGGAGACACTGAAGCTTTCTTT.

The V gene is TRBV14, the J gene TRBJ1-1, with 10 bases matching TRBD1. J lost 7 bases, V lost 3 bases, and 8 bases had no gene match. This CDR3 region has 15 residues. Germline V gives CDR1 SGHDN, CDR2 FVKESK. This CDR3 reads CASSQPGQGLGEAFF. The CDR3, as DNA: TGTGCCAGCAGCCAGCCGGGACAGGGGTTAGGTGAAGCTTTCTTT.

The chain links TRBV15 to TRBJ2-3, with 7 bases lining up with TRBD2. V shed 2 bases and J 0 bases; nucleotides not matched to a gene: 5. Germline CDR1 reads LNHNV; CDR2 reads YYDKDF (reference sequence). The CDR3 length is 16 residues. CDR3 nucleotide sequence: TGTGCCACCAGCAGACTAGCGGCTGGTAGCACAGATACGCAGTATTTT. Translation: CATSRLAAGSTDTQYF.